One sample yielded the 11 T cell receptor beta chains listed below, sequenced in a study of monozygotic twins with inflammatory bowel disease. TCRdb re-analyzed the 5' RACE reads; it lists each CDR3 protein once, without DNA. Its listing shows over 200,000 distinct CDR3 sequences. Sequencing input: blood. Every receptor here comes from a human donor with ulcerative colitis or Crohn's disease, or a healthy co-twin of an affected twin (not recorded which).

The chain recombines TRBV29-1 with TRBJ1-5; the TRBD1 assignment by TCRdb is unverifiable without DNA. Germline loops: CDR1 SQVTM, CDR2 ANQGSEA. The CDR3 is 12 amino acids. The CDR3: CSVGGVNQPQHF.

The chain is built from TRBV12-3 or TRBV12-4 and TRBJ2-1; checking the TCRdb D call of TRBD2 is not possible without DNA. The length of the CDR3 is 12 residues. CDR3 sequence reads: CASSFGGNEQFF.

This chain joins TRBV7-9 and TRBJ2-5. The germline V gene has CDR1 SEHNR and CDR2 FQNEAQ (reference sequence). The CDR3 has 12 residues. This chain's CDR3 is CASSPTQETQYF.

V and J are TRBV6-1 and TRBJ1-5; as DNA is missing, the TRBD1 call by TCRdb cannot be tested. This CDR3 spans 18 amino acids. Germline values: CDR1 MNHNS, CDR2 SASEGT. CDR3 amino acids: CASSPESVSHWGNQPQHF.

This sequence joins TRBV12-3 or TRBV12-4 and TRBJ2-7; TCRdb returns TRBD1, unconfirmable since there is no DNA. The CDR3 is 13 residues long. CDR3 loop: CASSFTARYEQYF.

This chain connects TRBV7-8 to TRBJ1-2. In germline, CDR1 is SGHVS, CDR2 FQNEAQ. There are 14 residues in the CDR3. CDR3 sequence: CASSLQGFVYGYTF.

The V gene is TRBV12-3 or TRBV12-4, the J gene TRBJ1-2. This CDR3 has 13 amino acids. This CDR3 is CASSPDETYGYTF.

CDR3 protein: CASTGSGYNYGYTF. This chain joins TRBV12-3 or TRBV12-4 and TRBJ1-2. This CDR3 has 14 amino acids.

J is TRBJ1-1 and V is TRBV12-3 or TRBV12-4. The length of the CDR3 is 13 residues. The CDR3 region is CASSFDPNTEAFF.

V gene TRBV6-1 combines with J gene TRBJ1-6; TCRdb reports TRBD1, a call that lacks DNA to check it against. CDR3 length: 14 residues. The V gene's germline CDR1 is MNHNS and CDR2 SASEGT. This CDR3 reads CASTIRGVRSPLHF.

V and J are TRBV7-9 and TRBJ2-1; the D gene TCRdb calls, TRBD1, cannot be checked with no DNA. The CDR3 length is 15 residues. CDR1 and CDR2 from the germline V gene are SEHNR and FQNEAQ (reference sequence). Here the CDR3 reads CASSLGQGGHNEQFF.